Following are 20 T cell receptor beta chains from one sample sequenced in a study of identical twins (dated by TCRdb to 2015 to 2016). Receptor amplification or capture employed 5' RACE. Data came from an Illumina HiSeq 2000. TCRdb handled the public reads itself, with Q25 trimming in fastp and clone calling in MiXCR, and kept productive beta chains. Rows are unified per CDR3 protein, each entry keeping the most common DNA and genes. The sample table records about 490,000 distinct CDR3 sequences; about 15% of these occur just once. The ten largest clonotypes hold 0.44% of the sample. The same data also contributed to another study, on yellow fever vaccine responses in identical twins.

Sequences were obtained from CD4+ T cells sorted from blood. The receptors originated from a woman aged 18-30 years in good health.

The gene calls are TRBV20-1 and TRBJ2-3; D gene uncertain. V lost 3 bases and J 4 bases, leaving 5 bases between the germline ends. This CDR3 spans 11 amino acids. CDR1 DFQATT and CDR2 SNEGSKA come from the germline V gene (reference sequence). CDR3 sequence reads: CSASHSDTQYF. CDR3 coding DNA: TGCAGTGCTAGTCACTCAGATACGCAGTATTTT.

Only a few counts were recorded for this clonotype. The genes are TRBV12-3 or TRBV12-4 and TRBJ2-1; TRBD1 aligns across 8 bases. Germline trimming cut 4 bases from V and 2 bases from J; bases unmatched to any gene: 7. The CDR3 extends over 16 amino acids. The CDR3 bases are TGTGCCAGCAGTTCACGGACAGGGAGGCCCTACAATGAGCAGTTCTTC. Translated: CASSSRTGRPYNEQFF.

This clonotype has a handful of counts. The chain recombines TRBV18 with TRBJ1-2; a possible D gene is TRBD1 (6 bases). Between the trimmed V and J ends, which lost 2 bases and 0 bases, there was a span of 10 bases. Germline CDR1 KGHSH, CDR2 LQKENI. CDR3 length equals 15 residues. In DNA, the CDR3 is TGTGCCAGCTCACCATCAGGGGACGCTAACTATGGCTACACCTTC. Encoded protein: CASSPSGDANYGYTF.

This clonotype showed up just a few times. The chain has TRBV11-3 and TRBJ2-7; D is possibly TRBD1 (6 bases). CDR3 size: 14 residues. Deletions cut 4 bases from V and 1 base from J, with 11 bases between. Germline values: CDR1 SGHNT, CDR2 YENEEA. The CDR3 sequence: CASSYRTVSYEQYF. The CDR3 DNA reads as TGTGCCAGCAGCTATCGGACAGTATCCTACGAGCAGTACTTC.

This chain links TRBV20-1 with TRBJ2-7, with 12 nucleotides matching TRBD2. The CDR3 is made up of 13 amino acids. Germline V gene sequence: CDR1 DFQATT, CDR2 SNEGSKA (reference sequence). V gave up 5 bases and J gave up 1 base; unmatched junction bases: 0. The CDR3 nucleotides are TGCAGTGCTGGACTAGCGGGATCCTACGAGCAGTACGTC. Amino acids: CSAGLAGSYEQYV.

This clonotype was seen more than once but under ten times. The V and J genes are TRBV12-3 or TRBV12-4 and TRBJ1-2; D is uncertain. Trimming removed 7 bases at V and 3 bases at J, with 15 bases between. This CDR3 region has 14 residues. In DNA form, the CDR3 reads TGTGCCAGCACCCGAAGCAGGTCCCACTATGGCTACACCTTC. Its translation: CASTRSRSHYGYTF.

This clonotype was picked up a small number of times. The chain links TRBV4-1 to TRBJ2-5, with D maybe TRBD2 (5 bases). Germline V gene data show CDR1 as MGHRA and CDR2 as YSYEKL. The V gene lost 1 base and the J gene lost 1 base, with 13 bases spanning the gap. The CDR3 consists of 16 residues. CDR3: CASSQVFNEGQETQYF. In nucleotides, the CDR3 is TGCGCCAGCAGCCAAGTATTTAATGAGGGCCAAGAGACCCAGTACTTC.

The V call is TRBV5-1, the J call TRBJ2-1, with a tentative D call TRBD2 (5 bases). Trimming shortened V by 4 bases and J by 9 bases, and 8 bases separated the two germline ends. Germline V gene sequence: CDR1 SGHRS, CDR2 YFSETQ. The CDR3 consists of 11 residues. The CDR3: CASSNGVEQFF. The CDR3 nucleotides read TGCGCCAGCAGCAACGGGGTTGAGCAGTTCTTC.

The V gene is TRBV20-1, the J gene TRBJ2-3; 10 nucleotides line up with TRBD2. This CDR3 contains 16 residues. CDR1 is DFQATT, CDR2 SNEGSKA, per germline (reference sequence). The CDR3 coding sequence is TGCGGATTGTACTCCGCCGGGACTAGCGCCACAGATACGCAGTATTTT. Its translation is CGLYSAGTSATDTQYF.

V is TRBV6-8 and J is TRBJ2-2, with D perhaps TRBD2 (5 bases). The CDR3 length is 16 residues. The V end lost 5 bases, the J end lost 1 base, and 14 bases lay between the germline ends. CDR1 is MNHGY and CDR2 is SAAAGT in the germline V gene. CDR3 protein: CASSPTRTQNTGELFF. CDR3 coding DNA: TGTGCCAGCAGTCCTACGCGGACTCAGAACACCGGGGAGCTGTTTTTT.

CDR3 protein: CSASSSGRPEQFF. The CDR3 DNA sequence: TGCAGTGCTAGTTCTAGCGGGAGGCCCGAGCAGTTCTTC. The rearrangement joins TRBV20-1 to TRBJ2-1; 11 positions agree with TRBD2. The germline CDR1 and CDR2 sequences are DFQATT and SNEGSKA (reference sequence). The CDR3 has 13 amino acids. The trim removed 3 bases at V and 10 bases at J, leaving 5 bases unmatched.

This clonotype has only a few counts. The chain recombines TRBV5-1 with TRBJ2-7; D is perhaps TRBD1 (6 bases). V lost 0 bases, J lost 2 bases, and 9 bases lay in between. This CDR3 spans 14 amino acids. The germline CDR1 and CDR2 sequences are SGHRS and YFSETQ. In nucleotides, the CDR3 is TGCGCCAGCAGCTTGGGCGACAGGCCCTACGAGCAGTACGTC. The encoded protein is CASSLGDRPYEQYV.

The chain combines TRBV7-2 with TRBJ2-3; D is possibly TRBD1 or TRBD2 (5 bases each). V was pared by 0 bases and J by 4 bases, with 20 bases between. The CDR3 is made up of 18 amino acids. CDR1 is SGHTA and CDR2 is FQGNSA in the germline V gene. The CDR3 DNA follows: TGTGCCAGCAGCTTAGCCGGGTGGGGGAGCGCCACTGCAGATACGCAGTATTTT. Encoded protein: CASSLAGWGSATADTQYF.

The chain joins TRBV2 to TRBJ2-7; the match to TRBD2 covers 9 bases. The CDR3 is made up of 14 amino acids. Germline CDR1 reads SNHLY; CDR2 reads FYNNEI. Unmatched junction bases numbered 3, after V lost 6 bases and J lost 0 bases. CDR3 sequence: CASRLAGSSYEQYF. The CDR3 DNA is TGTGCCAGCAGGCTAGCGGGGAGCTCCTACGAGCAGTACTTC.

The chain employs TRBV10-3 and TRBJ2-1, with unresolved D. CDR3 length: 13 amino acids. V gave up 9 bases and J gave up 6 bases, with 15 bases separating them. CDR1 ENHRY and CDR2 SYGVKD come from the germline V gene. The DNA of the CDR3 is TGTGCCATGGCAGACACCGGCCTCAATGAGCAGTTCTTC. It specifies CAMADTGLNEQFF.

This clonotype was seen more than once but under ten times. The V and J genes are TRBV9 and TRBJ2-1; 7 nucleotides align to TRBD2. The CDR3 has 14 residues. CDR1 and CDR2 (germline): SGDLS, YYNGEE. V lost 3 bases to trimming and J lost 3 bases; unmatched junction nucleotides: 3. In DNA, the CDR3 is TGTGCCAGCAGCGGCCAGCGGGACTACAATGAGCAGTTCTTC. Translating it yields CASSGQRDYNEQFF.

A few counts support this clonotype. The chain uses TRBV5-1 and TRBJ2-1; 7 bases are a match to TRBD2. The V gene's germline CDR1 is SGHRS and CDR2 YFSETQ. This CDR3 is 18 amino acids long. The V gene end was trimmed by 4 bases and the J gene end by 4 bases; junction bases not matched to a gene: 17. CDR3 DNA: TGCGCCAGCAGCCCCGGGACTATCATAACGACCTGGTACAATGAGCAGTTCTTC. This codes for CASSPGTIITTWYNEQFF.

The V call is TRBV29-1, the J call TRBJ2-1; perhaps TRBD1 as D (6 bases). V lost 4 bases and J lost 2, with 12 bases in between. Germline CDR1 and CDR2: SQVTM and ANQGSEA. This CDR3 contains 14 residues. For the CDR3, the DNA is TGCAGCGTTGCCCGGGACATAACCTACAATGAGCAGTTCTTC. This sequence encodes CSVARDITYNEQFF.

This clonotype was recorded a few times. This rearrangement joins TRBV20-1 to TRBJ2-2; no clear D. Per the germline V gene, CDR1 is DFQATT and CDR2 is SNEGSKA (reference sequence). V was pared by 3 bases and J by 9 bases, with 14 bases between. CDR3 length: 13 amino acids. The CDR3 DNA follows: TGCAGTGCTAGGGAAACCCAATCCAGGGAGCTGTTTTTT. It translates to CSARETQSRELFF.

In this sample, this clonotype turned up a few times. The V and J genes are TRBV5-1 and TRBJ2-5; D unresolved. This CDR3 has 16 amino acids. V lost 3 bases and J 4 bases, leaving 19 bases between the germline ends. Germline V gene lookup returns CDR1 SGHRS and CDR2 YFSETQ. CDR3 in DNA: TGCGCCAGCAGCTCCCGGCCGGAACAGCGTCGAGAGACCCAGTACTTC. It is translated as CASSSRPEQRRETQYF.